The 8 T cell receptor beta chains in this list originate from one sample, sequenced in a study of memory CD4+ T cells and cytomegalovirus serostatus. The method was immunoSEQ multiplex PCR; TCRdb's version includes in-frame clones alone and lacks a portion of them. The sample carries 55,000 to 60,000 clones, about 81% recorded once. The sort gate was single viable CD3+CD4+CD8-CD45RO+ cells for memory CD4+ T cells. Sequenced: memory CD4+ T cells from blood. The receptors come from an adult in good health and CMV-seronegative.

In this sample, this clone turned up a few times. The CDR3 DNA is TGTGCCAGCAGCTTCGAACAGCGGACCATATATTTT. This gives the protein CASSFEQRTIYF. The genes are TRBV7-2 and TRBJ1-3, with D unclear. The germline gives CDR1 SGHTA, CDR2 FQGNSA. The CDR3 is 12 residues long. Trimming removed 3 bases from V and 10 bases from J, with 10 bases in between.

The rearrangement links TRBV7-6 to TRBJ1-1; 7 bases map to TRBD1. J was trimmed by 2 bases and V by 1 base; bases with no gene match: 7. The germline V gene has CDR1 SGHVS and CDR2 FNYEAQ. This CDR3 is 16 amino acids long. CDR3 sequence reads: CASSLGRTGGNTEAFF. The CDR3 DNA is TGTGCCAGCAGCTTAGGAAGGACAGGAGGAAACACTGAAGCTTTCTTT. The variable domain in full, completed from reference TRBV7-6 and TRBJ1-1, reads GAGVSQSPRYKVTKRGQDVALRCDPISGHVSLYWYRQALGQGPEFLTYFNYEAQQDKSGLPNDRFSAERPEGSISTLTIQRTEQRDSAMYRCASSLGRTGGNTEAFFGQGTRLTVV.

V gene TRBV7-7 combines with J gene TRBJ2-3; D ambiguous. V lost 1 base, J lost 0 bases, and 8 bases lay in between. CDR1 SSHAT and CDR2 FNYEAQ come from the germline V gene (reference sequence). The CDR3 loop spans 15 amino acids. The CDR3 DNA reads as TGTGCCAGCAGCTTAGGGGCATTGAGCACAGATACGCAGTATTTT. Its protein is CASSLGALSTDTQYF.

The chain has TRBV19 and TRBJ1-1, with D uncertain. The CDR3 runs 15 residues. Germline-derived CDR1 and CDR2 are LNHDA and SQIVND (reference sequence). The V gene lost 1 base and the J gene lost 4 bases, with 13 bases spanning the gap. CDR3 sequence: CASSIGAGLITEAFF. CDR3 in DNA: TGTGCCAGTAGTATAGGGGCAGGATTAATCACTGAAGCTTTCTTT.

This rearrangement joins TRBV18 to TRBJ2-1; TRBD2 aligns across 11 bases. The germline gives CDR1 KGHSH, CDR2 LQKENI. Trimming at V came to 3 bases and at J to 2 bases, leaving 3 bases not matched to a gene. CDR3 length equals 16 residues. The CDR3 DNA reads as TGTGCCAGCTCACCGGGGACTAGCGGACCCTACAATGAGCAGTTCTTC. It encodes CASSPGTSGPYNEQFF. The full variable domain, its missing parts supplied by reference TRBV18 and TRBJ2-1, is NAGVMQNPRHLVRRRGQEARLRCSPMKGHSHVYWYRQLPEEGLKFMVYLQKENIIDESGMPKERFSAEFPKEGPSILRIQQVVRGDSAAYFCASSPGTSGPYNEQFFGPGTRLTVL.

The J gene is TRBJ2-1, the V gene TRBV6-5, with 7 bases that match TRBD2. The junction had 19 bases not matched to a gene; V was cut back by 10 bases and J by 10 bases. The CDR3 is 15 residues long. CDR1 and CDR2 from the germline V gene are MNHEY and SVGAGI. The CDR3 DNA follows: TGTGCCACCATACCGGGACGGGATTTCGGGGGGGAGCAGTTCTTC. Residues: CATIPGRDFGGEQFF.

This chain links TRBV30 with TRBJ2-1; 7 bases map to TRBD2. After removal of 0 bases from V and 10 bases from J, the junction contained 9 bases not matched to a gene. Germline V gives CDR1 GTSNPN, CDR2 SVGIG (reference sequence). CDR3 length: 14 amino acids. The CDR3 region has the DNA TGTGCCTGGAGTGTACTCTTGGGGAGGGGAGAGCAGTTCTTC. Amino acid sequence: CAWSVLLGRGEQFF.

The chain couples TRBV7-3 to TRBJ1-1, with 7 bases lining up with TRBD1. This CDR3 is built from 13 residues. Germline V gene lookup returns CDR1 SGHTA and CDR2 FQGTGA. Trimming cost V 6 bases and J 3 bases; bases outside gene matches: 4. Written as DNA, the CDR3 is TGTGCCAGCAGGATCCAGGGGGACACTGAAGCTTTCTTT. This encodes CASRIQGDTEAFF.